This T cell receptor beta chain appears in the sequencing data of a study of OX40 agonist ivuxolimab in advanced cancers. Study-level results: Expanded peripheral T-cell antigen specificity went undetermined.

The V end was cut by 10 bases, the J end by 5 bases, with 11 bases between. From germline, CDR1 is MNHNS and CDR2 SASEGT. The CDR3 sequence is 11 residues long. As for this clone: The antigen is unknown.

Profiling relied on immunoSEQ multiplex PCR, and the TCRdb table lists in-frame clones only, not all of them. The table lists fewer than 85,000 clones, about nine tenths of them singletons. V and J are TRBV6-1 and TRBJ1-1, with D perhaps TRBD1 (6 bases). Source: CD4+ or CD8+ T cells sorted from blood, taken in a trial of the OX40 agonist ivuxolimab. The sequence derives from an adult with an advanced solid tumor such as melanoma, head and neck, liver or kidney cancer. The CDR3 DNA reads TGTGCCACAAAGGGGGGGACTGAAGCTTTCTTT. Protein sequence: CATKGGTEAFF.